The 19 T cell receptor beta chains presented below share a single source sample, sequenced in a study of CXCR3-negative and CXCR3-positive naive CD8 T cells. The method, 5' RACE with UMI labels, was used to prepare the TRB cDNA libraries. One entry per CDR3 protein, without DNA, is what TCRdb gives after re-calling the 5' RACE reads. The sample table sets out some 22,000 distinct CDR3 sequences. Material for sequencing was memory CD8+ T cells from blood. All receptors come from a human donor in good health. Some clones in this sample may be carry-over from other donors' samples.

The chain links TRBV7-9 to TRBJ2-7. Germline V gene data show CDR1 as SEHNR and CDR2 as FQNEAQ (reference sequence). The CDR3 spans 14 residues. CDR3 in amino acids: CASSLILDGYEQYF.

This chain links TRBV4-1 with TRBJ1-2; the TCRdb D gene call, TRBD1, has no DNA to confirm it. Germline-derived CDR1 and CDR2 are MGHRA and YSYEKL. This CDR3 region has 13 residues. This CDR3 is CASSQTEGQIATF.

V usage is TRBV14 and J usage is TRBJ2-1; no DNA is available, so the TRBD2 call from TCRdb remains unchecked. The length of the CDR3 is 18 residues. CDR1 and CDR2 (germline): SGHDN, FVKESK. The CDR3 here is CASSPFGLAGFSYNEQFF.

Frequency places this clonotype as large. V gene TRBV10-1 combines with J gene TRBJ1-2; TCRdb selects TRBD1, and the lack of DNA leaves this call unchecked. The CDR3 is made up of 15 amino acids. CDR1 and CDR2 from the germline V gene are WNHNN and SYGVQD (reference sequence). The CDR3: CASSARGPANYGYTF.

The gene calls are TRBV4-2 and TRBJ1-4; TCRdb names TRBD1, which stays unverified in the absence of DNA. Germline assignment: CDR1 LGHNA and CDR2 YNFKEQ. The CDR3 sequence is 15 residues long. CDR3 loop: CASSQGTGDSEKLFF.

The chain has TRBV7-6 and TRBJ2-6; TCRdb returns TRBD1, unconfirmable since there is no DNA. From germline, CDR1 is SGHVS and CDR2 FNYEAQ. The CDR3 covers 20 residues. The CDR3: CASSLFSGVPGDSGANVLTF.

This chain connects TRBV12-3 or TRBV12-4 to TRBJ2-1; TCRdb names TRBD2, which stays unverified in the absence of DNA. The CDR3 is 15 amino acids. CDR3 in amino acids: CASSPTSGVYNEQFF.

J is TRBJ1-2 and V is TRBV29-1; TCRdb selects TRBD1, and the lack of DNA leaves this call unchecked. Germline lookup yields CDR1 SQVTM and CDR2 ANQGSEA. This CDR3 is built from 13 residues. CDR3 loop: CSAGTGKDYGYTF.

The chain couples TRBV6-5 to TRBJ2-7. The CDR3 runs 13 residues. The germline CDR1 and CDR2 sequences are MNHEY and SVGAGI. This CDR3 is CASTYGGSYEQYF.

The rearrangement joins TRBV21-1 to TRBJ2-1; TCRdb outputs TRBD2, but without DNA this stays unchecked. TRBV21-1 is termed a pseudogene. The length of the CDR3 is 20 residues. Here the CDR3 reads CASSKMGLGSGGETYNEQFF.

The V call is TRBV28, the J call TRBJ2-7. The V gene's germline CDR1 is MDHEN and CDR2 SYDVKM. This CDR3 spans 14 amino acids. The CDR3 here is CASSPRTGAYEQYF.

This chain links TRBV29-1 with TRBJ2-1. The CDR3 is 13 amino acids. Germline loops: CDR1 SQVTM, CDR2 ANQGSEA. CDR3 in amino acids: CSVGTPRGDEQFF.

V gene TRBV7-2 combines with J gene TRBJ2-7; the D gene TCRdb calls, TRBD2, cannot be checked with no DNA. This CDR3 is built from 13 residues. CDR1 is SGHTA and CDR2 is FQGNSA in the germline V gene. The CDR3 loop is CASSAGLPYEQYF. Full variable domain (rest looked up from reference TRBV7-2 and TRBJ2-7): GAGVSQSPSNKVTEKGKDVELRCDPISGHTALYWYRQSLGQGLEFLIYFQGNSAPDKSGLPSDRFSAERTGGSVSTLTIQRTQQEDSAVYLCASSAGLPYEQYFGPGTRLTVT.

The chain employs TRBV4-1 and TRBJ1-1. The CDR3 has 19 amino acids. CDR1 MGHRA and CDR2 YSYEKL come from the germline V gene. The CDR3 protein is CASSLTGLSFGPKNTEAFF.

This chain uses TRBV6-6 with TRBJ1-5. The CDR3 extends over 13 amino acids. Germline V CDR1 and CDR2: MNHNY, SVGAGI (reference sequence). This chain's CDR3 is CASTAYSNQPQHF.

The CDR3 region is CASSLSPTGELFF. This rearrangement joins TRBV12-3 or TRBV12-4 to TRBJ2-2; TCRdb designates TRBD2, a call that cannot be tested without DNA. There are 13 residues in the CDR3.

The chain uses TRBV28 and TRBJ1-1; TCRdb outputs TRBD1, but without DNA this stays unchecked. This CDR3 has 15 residues. From germline, CDR1 is MDHEN and CDR2 SYDVKM. The CDR3 here is CASSSFPGQGAEAFF. Filled out from reference TRBV28 and TRBJ1-1, the complete variable domain reads DVKVTQSSRYLVKRTGEKVFLECVQDMDHENMFWYRQDPGLGLRLIYFSYDVKMKEKGDIPEGYSVSREKKERFSLILESASTNQTSMYLCASSSFPGQGAEAFFGQGTRLTVV.

This chain uses TRBV29-1 with TRBJ2-1; checking the TCRdb D call of TRBD1 is not possible without DNA. The CDR3 extends over 11 amino acids. The germline V gene has CDR1 SQVTM and CDR2 ANQGSEA. The CDR3 loop reads CSVPGGDEQFF.

This chain uses TRBV5-1 with TRBJ2-3. CDR1 is SGHRS and CDR2 is YFSETQ in the germline V gene. CDR3 length equals 14 residues. CDR3 loop: CASSLVVSTDTQYF.